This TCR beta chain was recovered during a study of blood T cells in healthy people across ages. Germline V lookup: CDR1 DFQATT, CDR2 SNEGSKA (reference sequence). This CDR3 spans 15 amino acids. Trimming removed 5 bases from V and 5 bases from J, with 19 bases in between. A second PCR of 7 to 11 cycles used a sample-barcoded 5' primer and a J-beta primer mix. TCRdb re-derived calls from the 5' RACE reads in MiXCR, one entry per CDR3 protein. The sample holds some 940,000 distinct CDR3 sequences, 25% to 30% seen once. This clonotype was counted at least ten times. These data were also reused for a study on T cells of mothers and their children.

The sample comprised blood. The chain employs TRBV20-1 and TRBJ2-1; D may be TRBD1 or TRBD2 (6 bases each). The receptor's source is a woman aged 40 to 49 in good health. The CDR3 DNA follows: TGCAGTGCTTCCTGGAGGGGCAGGGGCCACAATGAGCAGTTCTTC. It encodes CSASWRGRGHNEQFF.